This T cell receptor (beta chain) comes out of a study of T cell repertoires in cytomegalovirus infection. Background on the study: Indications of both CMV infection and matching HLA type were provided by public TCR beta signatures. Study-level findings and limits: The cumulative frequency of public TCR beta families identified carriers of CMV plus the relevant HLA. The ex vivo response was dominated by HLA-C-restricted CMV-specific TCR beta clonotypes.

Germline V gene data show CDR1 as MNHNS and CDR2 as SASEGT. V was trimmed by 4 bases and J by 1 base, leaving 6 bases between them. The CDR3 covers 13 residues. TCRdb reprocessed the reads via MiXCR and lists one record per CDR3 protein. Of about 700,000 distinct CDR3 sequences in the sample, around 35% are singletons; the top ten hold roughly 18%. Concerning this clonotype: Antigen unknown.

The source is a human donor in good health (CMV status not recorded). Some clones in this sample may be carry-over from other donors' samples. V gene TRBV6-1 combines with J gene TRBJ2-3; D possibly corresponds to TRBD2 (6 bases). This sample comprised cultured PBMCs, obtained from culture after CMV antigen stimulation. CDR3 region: CASSVAGTDTQYF. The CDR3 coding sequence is TGTGCCAGCAGTGTAGCGGGCACAGATACGCAGTATTTT.